These 14 T cell receptor beta chains were all obtained from the same sample, sequenced in a study of blood T cell repertoires in COVID-19. Libraries were prepared by immunoSEQ multiplex PCR; TCRdb keeps only in-frame clonotypes and omits some of them. The table lists fewer than 130,000 clones, approximately 90% of them singletons. The specimen sequenced was peripheral blood. The receptors here all came from a woman between 50 and 59 years old with acute or convalescent COVID-19.

The chain employs TRBV2 and TRBJ1-3; TRBD1 matches 8 bases. The germline gives CDR1 SNHLY, CDR2 FYNNEI. V dropped 1 base and J dropped 3; count of bases not matched to a gene: 5. The CDR3 runs 16 residues. CDR3 bases: TGTGCCAGCAGTGAAGGATCAGGGGGCGTTGGAAACACCATATATTTT. Translation: CASSEGSGGVGNTIYF.

This sequence joins TRBV15 and TRBJ2-7; TRBD2 agrees at 7 bases. Germline loops: CDR1 LNHNV, CDR2 YYDKDF (reference sequence). V was pared by 0 bases and J by 0 bases, with 11 bases of the junction left unmatched. The CDR3 is 18 residues long. CDR3 in amino acids: CATSRDQGSGLSSYEQYF. The DNA for the CDR3 is TGTGCCACCAGCAGAGATCAGGGTAGCGGGCTAAGCTCCTACGAGCAGTACTTC.

V gene TRBV28 combines with J gene TRBJ1-5; tentative D call: TRBD1 (5 bases). This CDR3 is built from 14 residues. V shed 5 bases and J shed 5 bases, with 13 bases lying between them. The germline gives CDR1 MDHEN, CDR2 SYDVKM. CDR3 DNA sequence: TGTGCCAGCAGTGGACAACCCTCTTATCAGCCCCAGCATTTT. It is translated as CASSGQPSYQPQHF.

The chain has TRBV2 and TRBJ2-3; 11 positions agree with TRBD2. Unmatched junction bases numbered 5, after V lost 3 bases and J lost 3 bases. The CDR3 spans 16 residues. Looked up from germline, CDR1 is SNHLY and CDR2 is FYNNEI. The chain's CDR3 is CASSDLAGGGTDTQYF. As DNA, the CDR3 is TGTGCCAGCAGTGATCTAGCGGGAGGAGGGACAGATACGCAGTATTTT.

The chain couples TRBV6-6 to TRBJ1-4; no definite D call. Germline-derived CDR1 and CDR2 are MNHNY and SVGAGI (reference sequence). V was shortened by 7 bases and J by 7 bases, with 16 bases between the two germline ends. This CDR3 contains 14 residues. The CDR3 nucleotides read TGTGCCAGCACTGACCGTCCAAGAGGTGAAAAACTGTTTTTT. Its protein is CASTDRPRGEKLFF.

This chain uses TRBV29-1 with TRBJ1-1, with 10 nucleotides matching TRBD1. The CDR3 is made up of 17 amino acids. J was trimmed by 0 bases and V by 0 bases; bases with no gene match: 7. Germline values: CDR1 SQVTM, CDR2 ANQGSEA. DNA for the CDR3: TGCAGCGTTGAAGATCCTGGACAGGGGGGGATGAACACTGAAGCTTTCTTT. Encoded protein: CSVEDPGQGGMNTEAFF.

The rearrangement uses TRBV29-1 and TRBJ2-3; D perhaps matches TRBD1 (5 bases). The CDR3 runs 15 residues. V lost 6 bases and J 1 base, leaving 17 bases between the germline ends. Germline loops: CDR1 SQVTM, CDR2 ANQGSEA. CDR3 sequence: CSVSDSFFGTDTQYF. CDR3 sequence (DNA): TGCAGCGTAAGCGACAGCTTTTTTGGCACAGATACGCAGTATTTT.

V gene TRBV18 combines with J gene TRBJ2-1; 13 bases are shared with TRBD2. Trimming at V came to 0 bases and at J to 14 bases, leaving 10 bases not matched to a gene. In germline, CDR1 is KGHSH, CDR2 LQKENI. The length of the CDR3 is 16 residues. The CDR3 reads CASSPPGTSGVRRKFF. CDR3 bases: TGTGCCAGCTCACCACCGGGGACTAGCGGGGTTCGGCGTAAGTTCTTC.

This chain joins TRBV9 and TRBJ2-5; D gene ambiguous. The length of the CDR3 is 11 residues. The germline V gene encodes CDR1 SGDLS and CDR2 YYNGEE. Trimming removed 0 bases from V and 6 bases from J, with 3 bases in between. CDR3 sequence reads: CASSVGQTQYF. The CDR3 DNA is TGTGCCAGCAGCGTAGGGCAGACCCAGTACTTC.

This chain connects TRBV20-1 to TRBJ1-2, with D maybe TRBD1 (5 bases). The CDR3 covers 11 residues. Germline assignment: CDR1 DFQATT and CDR2 SNEGSKA (reference sequence). The V end was cut by 3 bases, the J end by 8 bases, with 10 bases between. In DNA, the CDR3 is TGCAGTGCTAGTAAGGGGTACGGCTACACCTTC. Residues: CSASKGYGYTF.

This sequence joins TRBV28 and TRBJ1-2; TRBD1 matches at 7 bases. Germline V gives CDR1 MDHEN, CDR2 SYDVKM. This CDR3 has 12 residues. J gave up 7 bases and V 5 bases, and 4 bases lay outside the gene matches. CDR3 sequence reads: CASSNRGGGYTF. In DNA, the CDR3 is TGTGCCAGCAGTAACAGGGGTGGTGGCTACACCTTC.

J is TRBJ2-2 and V is TRBV18, with D perhaps TRBD2 (6 bases). V was shortened by 5 bases and J by 4 bases, with 17 bases between the two germline ends. This CDR3 is 16 amino acids long. CDR1 KGHSH and CDR2 LQKENI come from the germline V gene. The CDR3 DNA reads as TGTGCCAGCTCATATGTCTCGGAAGCGGGCACCGGGGAGCTGTTTTTT. This codes for CASSYVSEAGTGELFF.

The chain recombines TRBV3-1 (or the pseudogene TRBV3-2) with TRBJ2-3, with 10 bases matching TRBD2. Per the germline V gene, CDR1 is LGHDT and CDR2 is YNNKEL (reference sequence). V was pared by 2 bases and J by 5 bases, with 10 bases of the junction left unmatched. This CDR3 is built from 17 residues. The CDR3 nucleotides are TGTGCCAGCAGCCAACATTTGAGCGGGAGGGCCGGAGATACGCAGTATTTT. Its protein is CASSQHLSGRAGDTQYF.

This clone has just one count. The rearrangement joins TRBV5-4 to TRBJ2-5, with TRBD2 identical over 8 bases. Unmatched junction bases numbered 6, after V lost 4 bases and J lost 1 base. The CDR3 loop spans 15 amino acids. In germline, CDR1 is SGHNT, CDR2 YYREEE (reference sequence). In DNA form, the CDR3 reads TGTGCCAGCAGCCCCGTAGGACTAGCCCAAGAGACCCAGTACTTC. It is translated as CASSPVGLAQETQYF.